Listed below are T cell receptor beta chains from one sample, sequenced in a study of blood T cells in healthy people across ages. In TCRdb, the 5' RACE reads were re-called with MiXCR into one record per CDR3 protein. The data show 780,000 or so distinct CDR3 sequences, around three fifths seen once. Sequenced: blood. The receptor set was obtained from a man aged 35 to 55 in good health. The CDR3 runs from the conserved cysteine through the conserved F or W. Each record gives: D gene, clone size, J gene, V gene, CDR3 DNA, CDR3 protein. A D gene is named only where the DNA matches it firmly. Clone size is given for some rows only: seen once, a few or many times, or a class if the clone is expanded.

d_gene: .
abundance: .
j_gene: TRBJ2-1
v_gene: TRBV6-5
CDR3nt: TGTGCCAGCAGTTACCCGGTTGGGCAGTTCTTC
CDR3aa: CASSYPVGQFF

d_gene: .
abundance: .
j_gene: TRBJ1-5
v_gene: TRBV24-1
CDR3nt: TGTGCCACGTCCCGCAATAGCAATCAGCCCCAGCATTTT
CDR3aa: CATSRNSNQPQHF

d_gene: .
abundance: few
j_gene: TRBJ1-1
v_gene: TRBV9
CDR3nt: TGTGCCAGCAGCGTAGGTGTGGGGCTTAACACTGAAGCTTTCTTT
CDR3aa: CASSVGVGLNTEAFF

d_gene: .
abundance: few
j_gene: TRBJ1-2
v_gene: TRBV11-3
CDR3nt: TGTGCCAGCAGCTTAAGGTCAGGGCCCATCAACTATGGCTACACCTTC
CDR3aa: CASSLRSGPINYGYTF

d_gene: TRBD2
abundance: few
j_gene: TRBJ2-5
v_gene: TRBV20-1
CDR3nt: TGCAGTGCTACTAGCGGAGGGGAGACCCAGTACTTC
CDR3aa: CSATSGGETQYF

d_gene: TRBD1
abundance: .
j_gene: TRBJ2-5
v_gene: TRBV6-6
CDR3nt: TGTGCCAGCGCAGGGGGCTTATTGGTAGAGACCCAGTACTTC
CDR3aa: CASAGGLLVETQYF

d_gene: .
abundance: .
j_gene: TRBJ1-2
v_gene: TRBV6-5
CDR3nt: TGTGCCAGCAGTTACTCGAGAGGGGAACAGTCGAGCTATGGCTACACCTTC
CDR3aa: CASSYSRGEQSSYGYTF

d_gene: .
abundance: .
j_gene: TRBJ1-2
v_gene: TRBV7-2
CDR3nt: TGTGCCAGCAGCCCCGACGGGACGGACGATACTAACTATGGCTACACCTTC
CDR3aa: CASSPDGTDDTNYGYTF

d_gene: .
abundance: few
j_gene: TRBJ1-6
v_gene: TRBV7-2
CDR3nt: TGTGCCAGCAGCGCCCAGGGGAATGGTAATTCACCCCTCCACTTT
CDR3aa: CASSAQGNGNSPLHF

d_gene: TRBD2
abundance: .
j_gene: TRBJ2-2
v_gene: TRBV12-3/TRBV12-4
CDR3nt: TGTGCCAGCAGTTTAGCGGGACTAGCAGTCACCGGGGAGCTGTTTTTT
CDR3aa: CASSLAGLAVTGELFF

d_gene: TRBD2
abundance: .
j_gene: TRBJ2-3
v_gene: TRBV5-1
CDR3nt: TGCGCCAGCAGCATCGATGGGGCGGGAGTAGGCACGGATACGCAGTATTTT
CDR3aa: CASSIDGAGVGTDTQYF

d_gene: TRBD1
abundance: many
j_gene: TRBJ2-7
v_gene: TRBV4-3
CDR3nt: TGCGCCAGCAGCCAAGAGGGGGACAGAGACTACGAGCAGTACTTC
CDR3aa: CASSQEGDRDYEQYF

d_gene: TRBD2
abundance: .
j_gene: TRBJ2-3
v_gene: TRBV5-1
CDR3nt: TGCGCCAGCAGCTTTACTAGCGGGAGCGGAGATACGCAGTATTTT
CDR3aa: CASSFTSGSGDTQYF

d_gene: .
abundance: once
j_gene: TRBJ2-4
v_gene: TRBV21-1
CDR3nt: TGTGTCAGACCAGACAGTAAAAACATTCAGTACTTC
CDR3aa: CVRPDSKNIQYF

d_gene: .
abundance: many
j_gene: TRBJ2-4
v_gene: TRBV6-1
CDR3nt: TGTGCCAGCAGTGGTGTGAACACCCAAAACATTCAGTACTTC
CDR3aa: CASSGVNTQNIQYF

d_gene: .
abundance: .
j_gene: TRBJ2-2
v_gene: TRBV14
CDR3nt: TGTGCCAGCAGCCAGGATAGTATGCGGTTTACCGGGGAGCTGTTTTTT
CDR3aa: CASSQDSMRFTGELFF

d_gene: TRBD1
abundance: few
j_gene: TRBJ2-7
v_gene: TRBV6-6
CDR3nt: TGTGCCAGCACATTGACAGGGGGCTATTCCGAGCAGTACTTC
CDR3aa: CASTLTGGYSEQYF

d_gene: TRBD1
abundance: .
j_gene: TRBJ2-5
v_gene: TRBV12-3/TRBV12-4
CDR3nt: TGTGCCAGCAGTTTCGCTAGGACAGGGCCCCAAGAGACCCAGTACTTC
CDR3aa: CASSFARTGPQETQYF

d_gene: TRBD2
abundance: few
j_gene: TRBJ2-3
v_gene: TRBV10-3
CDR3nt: TGTGCCATCAAAACTAGCGCTTCAGATACGCAGTATTTT
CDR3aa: CAIKTSASDTQYF

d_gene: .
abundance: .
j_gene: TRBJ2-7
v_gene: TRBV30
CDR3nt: TGTGCCTGGAGTCTTCTTTCCGAGCAGTACTTC
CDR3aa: CAWSLLSEQYF

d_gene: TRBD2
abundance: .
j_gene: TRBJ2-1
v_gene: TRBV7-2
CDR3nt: TGTGCCAGCAGCCCGGGGCTAGCGGGAGAACTTGAGCAGTTCTTC
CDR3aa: CASSPGLAGELEQFF

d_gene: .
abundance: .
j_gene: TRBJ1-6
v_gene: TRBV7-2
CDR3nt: TGTGCCAGCAGCTTAGCACAGGGCACCTATAATTCACCCCTCCACTTT
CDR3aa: CASSLAQGTYNSPLHF

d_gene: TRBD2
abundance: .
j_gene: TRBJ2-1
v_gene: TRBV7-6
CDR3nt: TGTGCCAGCTCTTTCCGGGAGGCCTACAATGAGCAGTTCTTC
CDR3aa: CASSFREAYNEQFF

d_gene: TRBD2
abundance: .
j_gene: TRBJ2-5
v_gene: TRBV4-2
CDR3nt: TGTGCCAGCAGCCAATCGGGCGGAGCGGGATCAAGGGAGCAGTACTTC
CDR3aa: CASSQSGGAGSREQYF

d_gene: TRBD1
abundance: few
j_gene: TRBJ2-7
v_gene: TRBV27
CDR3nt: TGTGCCAGCAGTTTAGGACAGGTTCCGGCCTACGAGCAGTACTTC
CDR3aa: CASSLGQVPAYEQYF

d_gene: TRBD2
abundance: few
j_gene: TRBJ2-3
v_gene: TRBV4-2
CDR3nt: TGTGCCAGCAGCCAAGACACTAGCGGGGTAACAGATACGCAGTATTTT
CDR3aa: CASSQDTSGVTDTQYF

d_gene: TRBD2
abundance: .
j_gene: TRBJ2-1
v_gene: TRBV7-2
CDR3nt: TGTGCCAGCAGCTTAGGGGCGGGAGGGGTCCCCTACAATGAGCAGTTCTTC
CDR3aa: CASSLGAGGVPYNEQFF

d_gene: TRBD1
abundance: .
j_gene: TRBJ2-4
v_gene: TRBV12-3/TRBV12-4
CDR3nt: TGTGCCAGCCAGGGGGCTGACAAAAACATTCAGTACTTC
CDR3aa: CASQGADKNIQYF

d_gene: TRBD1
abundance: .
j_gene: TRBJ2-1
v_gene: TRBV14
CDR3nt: TGTGCCAGCAGCCACCCGGGACAGATCAATGAGCAGTTCTTC
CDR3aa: CASSHPGQINEQFF

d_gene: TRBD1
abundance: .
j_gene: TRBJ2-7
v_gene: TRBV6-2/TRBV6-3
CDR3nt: TGTGCCAGCAGTTACGGACAGGGTGAGGTCTCGGATTACGAGCAGTACTTC
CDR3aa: CASSYGQGEVSDYEQYF

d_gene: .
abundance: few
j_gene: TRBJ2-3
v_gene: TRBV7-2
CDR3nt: TGTGCCAGCACCTTAGGAGGACGGGGCACAGATACGCAGTATTTT
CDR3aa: CASTLGGRGTDTQYF

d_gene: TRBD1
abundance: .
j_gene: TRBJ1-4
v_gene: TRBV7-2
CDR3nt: TGTGCCAGCAGCTTAGAGATCAGTGGGACAGCGCGTGAAAAACTGTTTTTT
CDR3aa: CASSLEISGTAREKLFF

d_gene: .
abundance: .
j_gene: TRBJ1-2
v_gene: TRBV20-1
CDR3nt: TGCAGTGCTAGAGATGGTGTTGGTTCGGAGGGTAATGGCTACACCTTC
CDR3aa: CSARDGVGSEGNGYTF

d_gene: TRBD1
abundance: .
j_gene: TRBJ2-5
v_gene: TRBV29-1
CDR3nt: TGCAGCGTTGAGGACAGGGGGTTTGAGACCCAGTACTTC
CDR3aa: CSVEDRGFETQYF

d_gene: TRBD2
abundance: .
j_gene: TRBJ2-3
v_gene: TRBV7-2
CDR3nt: TGTGCCAGCAGCTCAGCGGGAGCTAGCACAGATACGCAGTATTTT
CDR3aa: CASSSAGASTDTQYF

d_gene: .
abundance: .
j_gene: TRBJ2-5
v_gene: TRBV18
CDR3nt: TGTGCCAGCTCACCACCTTCGGCTATTAATGAGCAGTACTTC
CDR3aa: CASSPPSAINEQYF

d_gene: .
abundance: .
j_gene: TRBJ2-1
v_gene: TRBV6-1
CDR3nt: TGTGCCAGCAGCGATACTAGCCGGGGTTGGAACAATGAGCAGTTCTTC
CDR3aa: CASSDTSRGWNNEQFF

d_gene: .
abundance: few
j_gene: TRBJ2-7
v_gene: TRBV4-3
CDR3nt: TGCGCCAGCGGCCCGAGGAGCCGGAGCTCCTACAATGAGCAGTACTTC
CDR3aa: CASGPRSRSSYNEQYF

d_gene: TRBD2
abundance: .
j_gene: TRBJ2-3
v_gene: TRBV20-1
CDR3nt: TGCAGTGCTCAAGATGCACTAGCGGTCAGGGATACGCAGTATTTT
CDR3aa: CSAQDALAVRDTQYF

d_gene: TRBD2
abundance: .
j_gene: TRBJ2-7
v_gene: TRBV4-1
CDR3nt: TGCGCCAGCAGCCAGACTAGCGGGAGCTACTCCTACGAGCAGTACTTC
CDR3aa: CASSQTSGSYSYEQYF

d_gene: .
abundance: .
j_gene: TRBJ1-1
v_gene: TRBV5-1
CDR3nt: TGCGCCTGCAGCTTGGACTCTGGTTCTAACACTGAAGCTTTCTTT
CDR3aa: CACSLDSGSNTEAFF